Below, 5 T cell receptor beta chains from the same sample are listed, as sequenced in a study of CD8+CD57+ T cells in acquired aplastic anemia. The study profiled TCR beta VDJ and CDR3 using genomic DNA as template. TCRdb analysed the reads with MiXCR anew, one entry per CDR3 protein. Here the sample spans 180,000 or so distinct CDR3 sequences, about half being singletons. All patients picked for sequencing had shown, by flow cytometry, an expansion of CD8+CD57+ cells. Sequenced sample: sorted CD4+, CD8+, or CD8+CD57+ T cells (not recorded which) from PBMCs. Every receptor here comes from a human donor with aplastic anemia.

This chain joins TRBV19 and TRBJ2-6, with a weak D call TRBD2 (6 bases). Germline V CDR1 and CDR2: LNHDA, SQIVND (reference sequence). This CDR3 comprises 15 residues. V lost 5 bases to trimming and J lost 2 bases, with 10 bases between them. The CDR3 loop is CASSPWEAGANVLTF. CDR3 nucleotide sequence: TGTGCCAGTAGTCCCTGGGAGGCTGGGGCCAACGTCCTGACTTTC. The whole variable domain, remainder taken from reference TRBV19 and TRBJ2-6, is DGGITQSPKYLFRKEGQNVTLSCEQNLNHDAMYWYRQDPGQGLRLIYYSQIVNDFQKGDIAEGYSVSREKKESFPLTVTSAQKNPTAFYLCASSPWEAGANVLTFGAGSRLTVL.

This clonotype has just a few counts. The chain couples TRBV25-1 to TRBJ2-3, with 8 bases matching TRBD1. Germline V gene data show CDR1 as MGHDK and CDR2 as SYGVNS. Germline trimming cut 3 bases from V and 2 bases from J; bases unmatched to any gene: 16. The CDR3 runs 19 residues. For the CDR3, the DNA is TGTGCCAGCAGTGACGACAGGGGAAGTCGAGGCACACACACAGATACGCAGTATTTT. As protein: CASSDDRGSRGTHTDTQYF.

The CDR3 here is CASSERGIAGEQFF. DNA for the CDR3: TGTGCCAGCAGTGAACGGGGCATAGCGGGAGAGCAGTTCTTC. This chain links TRBV2 with TRBJ2-1, with 8 bases lining up with TRBD2. Germline CDR1 and CDR2: SNHLY and FYNNEI. This CDR3 spans 14 amino acids. V lost 2 bases to trimming and J lost 10 bases; unmatched junction nucleotides: 7. The full variable domain, its missing parts supplied by reference TRBV2 and TRBJ2-1, is EPEVTQTPSHQVTQMGQEVILRCVPISNHLYFYWYRQILGQKVEFLVSFYNNEISEKSEIFDDQFSVERPDGSNFTLKIRSTKLEDSAMYFCASSERGIAGEQFFGPGTRLTVL.

This chain connects TRBV18 to TRBJ1-1; D uncertain. This CDR3 has 15 residues. The germline gives CDR1 KGHSH, CDR2 LQKENI. Trimming shortened V by 2 bases and J by 0 bases, and 10 bases separated the two germline ends. The CDR3 bases are TGTGCCAGCTCACCAGGGCTGGGCATGAACACTGAAGCTTTCTTT. Protein sequence: CASSPGLGMNTEAFF.

The sample holds many counts of this clonotype. The chain joins TRBV3-1 to TRBJ2-3; TRBD2 might be the D (5 bases). The CDR3 has 13 amino acids. The germline V gene encodes CDR1 LGHDT and CDR2 YNNKEL (reference sequence). Trimming removed 0 bases at V and 8 bases at J, with 9 bases between. The CDR3 DNA reads TGTGCCAGCAGCCAAGATCGTGCGGGTACGCAGTATTTT. Translation: CASSQDRAGTQYF.